The clone carrying this T cell receptor (beta chain) was seen just once. Its cognate antigen is unknown. An end of the junction does not agree with germline; a read error may underlie this. The data are from a study of cytomegalovirus exposure and HLA in healthy donors. About the research overall: Earlier results showed roughly 120 million unique TCR beta sequences derived from approximately 170 million T cells. When 350 to 400 donors were genotyped, roughly 82% of them were found to fall in the Caucasian-associated ancestry cluster. General study points: By HLA locus, TCR association rates varied in a later analysis, with DRB1 showing the most and HLA-C the fewest. Later work showed greater clonal expansion in HLA-associated TCR beta chains than in equally common others.

The primer mix had 60 Vbeta and 13 Jbeta primers. Only in-frame clones appear in the TCRdb table, and some are missing; sequencing was by immunoSEQ multiplex PCR. The sample yields roughly 38,000 clones, less than 85% seen once. From germline, CDR1 is SGHTA and CDR2 FQGNSA. The length of the CDR3 is 13 residues. What was sequenced was PBMCs. The sequence was obtained from a woman aged 25-40 years in good health and CMV-seropositive. The V gene is TRBV7-2, the J gene TRBJ1-2; maybe TRBD1 (5 bases). The CDR3 bases are TGTGCCAGCAGCTTGATACTGACAGACTCAAACCCCTTC. Amino acids: CASSLILTDSNPF.